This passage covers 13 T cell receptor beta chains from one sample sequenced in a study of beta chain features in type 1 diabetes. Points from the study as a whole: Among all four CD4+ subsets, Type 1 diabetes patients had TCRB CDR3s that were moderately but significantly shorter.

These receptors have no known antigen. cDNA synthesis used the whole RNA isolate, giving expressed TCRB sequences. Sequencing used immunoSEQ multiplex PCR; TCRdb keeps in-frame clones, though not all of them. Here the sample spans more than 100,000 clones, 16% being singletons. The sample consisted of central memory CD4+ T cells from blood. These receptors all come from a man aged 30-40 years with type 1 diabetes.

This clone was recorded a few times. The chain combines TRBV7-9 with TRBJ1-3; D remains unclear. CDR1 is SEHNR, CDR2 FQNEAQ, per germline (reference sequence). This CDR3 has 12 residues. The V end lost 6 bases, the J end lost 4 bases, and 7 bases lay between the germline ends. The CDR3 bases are TGTGCCAGCAGGGATGGGGGAAACACCATATATTTT. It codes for CASRDGGNTIYF.

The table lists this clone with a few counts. CDR3 coding DNA: TGTGCCAGCAGCCCAAACAGACAGGGCAATCAGCCCCAGCATTTT. Translating it yields CASSPNRQGNQPQHF. V is TRBV28 and J is TRBJ1-5; D is possibly TRBD1 (6 bases). This CDR3 region has 15 residues. The germline gives CDR1 MDHEN, CDR2 SYDVKM. V dropped 6 bases and J dropped 2 bases, with 14 bases sitting between them.

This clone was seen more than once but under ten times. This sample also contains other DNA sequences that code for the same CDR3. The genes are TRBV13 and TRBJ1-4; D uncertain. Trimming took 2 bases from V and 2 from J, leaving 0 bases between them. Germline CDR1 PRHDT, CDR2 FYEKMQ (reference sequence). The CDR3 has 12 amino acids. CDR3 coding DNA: TGTGCCAGCAGCTTAACTAATGAAAAACTGTTTTTT. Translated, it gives CASSLTNEKLFF. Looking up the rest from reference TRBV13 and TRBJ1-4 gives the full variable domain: AAGVIQSPRHLIKEKRETATLKCYPIPRHDTVYWYQQGPGQDPQFLISFYEKMQSDKGSIPDRFSAQQFSDYHSELNMSSLELGDSALYFCASSLTNEKLFFGSGTQLSVL.

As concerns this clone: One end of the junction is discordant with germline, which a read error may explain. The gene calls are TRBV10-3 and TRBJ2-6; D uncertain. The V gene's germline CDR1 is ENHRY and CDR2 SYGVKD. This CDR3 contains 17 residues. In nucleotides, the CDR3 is TGTGCCAGCAGTGAGTCTCCGGGTAGCTCTGGGGCCAACGTCCTGACTTTC. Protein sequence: CASSESPGSSGANVLTF.

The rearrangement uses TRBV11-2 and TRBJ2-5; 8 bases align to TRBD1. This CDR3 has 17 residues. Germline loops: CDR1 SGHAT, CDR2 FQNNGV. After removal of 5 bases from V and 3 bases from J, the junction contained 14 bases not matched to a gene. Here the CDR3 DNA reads TGTGCCAGCAGCGCGGCCCCAGGGGGCGCTGGGGAAGAGACCCAGTACTTC. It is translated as CASSAAPGGAGEETQYF. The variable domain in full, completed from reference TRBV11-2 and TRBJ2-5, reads EAGVAQSPRYKIIEKRQSVAFWCNPISGHATLYWYQQILGQGPKLLIQFQNNGVVDDSQLPKDRFSAERLKGVDSTLKIQPAKLEDSAVYLCASSAAPGGAGEETQYFGPGTRLLVL.

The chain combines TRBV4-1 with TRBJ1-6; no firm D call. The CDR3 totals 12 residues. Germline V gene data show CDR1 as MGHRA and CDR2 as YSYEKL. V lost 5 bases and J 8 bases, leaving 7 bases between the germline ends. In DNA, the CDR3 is TGCGCCAGCAGCACCGGGGATTCACCCCTCCACTTT. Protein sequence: CASSTGDSPLHF.

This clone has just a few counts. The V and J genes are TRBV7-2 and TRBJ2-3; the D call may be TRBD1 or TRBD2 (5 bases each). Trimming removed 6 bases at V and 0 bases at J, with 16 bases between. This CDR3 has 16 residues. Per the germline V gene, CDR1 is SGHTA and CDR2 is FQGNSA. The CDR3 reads CASRETRGRSTDTQYF. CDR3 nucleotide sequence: TGTGCCAGCAGGGAAACACGGGGCAGAAGCACAGATACGCAGTATTTT.

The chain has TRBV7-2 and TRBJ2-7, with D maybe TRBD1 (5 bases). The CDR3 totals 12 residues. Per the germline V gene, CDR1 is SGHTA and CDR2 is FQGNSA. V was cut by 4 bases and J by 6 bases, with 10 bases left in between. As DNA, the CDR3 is TGTGCCAGCAGCTCGGACAAACGCGAGCAGTACTTC. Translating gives CASSSDKREQYF. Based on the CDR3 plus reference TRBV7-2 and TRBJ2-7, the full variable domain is GAGVSQSPSNKVTEKGKDVELRCDPISGHTALYWYRQSLGQGLEFLIYFQGNSAPDKSGLPSDRFSAERTGGSVSTLTIQRTQQEDSAVYLCASSSDKREQYFGPGTRLTVT.

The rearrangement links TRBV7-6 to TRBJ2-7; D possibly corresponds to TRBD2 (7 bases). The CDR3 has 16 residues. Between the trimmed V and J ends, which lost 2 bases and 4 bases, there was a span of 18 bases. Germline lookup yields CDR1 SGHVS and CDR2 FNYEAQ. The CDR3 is CASSLLAGGALYEQYF. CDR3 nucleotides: TGTGCCAGCAGCTTACTTGCTGGGGGGGCCTTATACGAGCAGTACTTC.

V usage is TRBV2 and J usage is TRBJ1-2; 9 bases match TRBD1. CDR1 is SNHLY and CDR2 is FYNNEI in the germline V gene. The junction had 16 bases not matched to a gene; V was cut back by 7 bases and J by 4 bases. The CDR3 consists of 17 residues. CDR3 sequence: CASIRDRAYSTLYGYTF. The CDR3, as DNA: TGTGCCAGCATTCGGGACAGGGCTTACTCAACCCTCTATGGCTACACCTTC.

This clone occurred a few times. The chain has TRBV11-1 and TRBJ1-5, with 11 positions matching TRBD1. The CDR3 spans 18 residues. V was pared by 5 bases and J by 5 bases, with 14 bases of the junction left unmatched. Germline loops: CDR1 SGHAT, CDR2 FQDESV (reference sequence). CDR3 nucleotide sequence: TGTGCCAGCAGCCCAATACGATCGGACAGGGGGCTTGATCAGCCCCAGCATTTT. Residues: CASSPIRSDRGLDQPQHF.

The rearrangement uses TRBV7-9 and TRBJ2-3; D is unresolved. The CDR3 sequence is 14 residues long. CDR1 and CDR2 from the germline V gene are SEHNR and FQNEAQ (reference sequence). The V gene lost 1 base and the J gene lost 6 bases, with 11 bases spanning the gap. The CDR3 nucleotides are TGTGCCAGCAGCTTAGAGGCTAGGACGGATACGCAGTATTTT. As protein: CASSLEARTDTQYF.

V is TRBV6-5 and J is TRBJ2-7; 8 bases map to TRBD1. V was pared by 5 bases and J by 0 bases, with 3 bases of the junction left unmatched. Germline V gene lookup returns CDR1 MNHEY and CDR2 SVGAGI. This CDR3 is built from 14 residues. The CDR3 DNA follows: TGTGCCAGCAGTGTGGACAGGGCCTCCTACGAGCAGTACTTC. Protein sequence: CASSVDRASYEQYF.